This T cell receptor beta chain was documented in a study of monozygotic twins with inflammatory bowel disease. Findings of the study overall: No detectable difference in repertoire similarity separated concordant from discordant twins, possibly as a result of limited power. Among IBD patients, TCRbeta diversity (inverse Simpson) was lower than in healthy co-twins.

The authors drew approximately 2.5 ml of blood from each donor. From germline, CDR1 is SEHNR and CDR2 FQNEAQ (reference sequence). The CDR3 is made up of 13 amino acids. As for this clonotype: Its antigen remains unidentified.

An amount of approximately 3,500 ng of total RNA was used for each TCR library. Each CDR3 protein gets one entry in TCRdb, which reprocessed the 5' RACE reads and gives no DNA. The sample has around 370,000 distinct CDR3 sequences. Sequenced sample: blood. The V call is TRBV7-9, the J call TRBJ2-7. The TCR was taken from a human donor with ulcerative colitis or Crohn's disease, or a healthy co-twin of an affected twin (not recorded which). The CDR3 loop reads CASRYTSSYEQYF.